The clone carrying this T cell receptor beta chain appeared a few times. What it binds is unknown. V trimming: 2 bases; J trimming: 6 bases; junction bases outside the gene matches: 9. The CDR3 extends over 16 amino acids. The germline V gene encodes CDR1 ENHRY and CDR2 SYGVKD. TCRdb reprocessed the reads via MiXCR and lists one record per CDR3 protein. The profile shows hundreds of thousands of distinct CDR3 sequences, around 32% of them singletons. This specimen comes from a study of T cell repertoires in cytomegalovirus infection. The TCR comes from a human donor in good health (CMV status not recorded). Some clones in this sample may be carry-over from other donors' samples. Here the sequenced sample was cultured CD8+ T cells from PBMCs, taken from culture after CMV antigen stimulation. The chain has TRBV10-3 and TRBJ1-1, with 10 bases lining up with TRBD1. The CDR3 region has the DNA TGTGCCATCAGTGAGACCCGGGACAGGGGCGGGGCTGAAGCTTTCTTT. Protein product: CAISETRDRGGAEAFF.